This T cell receptor (beta chain) was captured in a study of blood T cell repertoires in COVID-19. Across the whole study: Specimens from acute and convalescent COVID-19 originated in the United States, Italy and Spain.

Clones were read by immunoSEQ multiplex PCR, and TCRdb kept only the in-frame ones, dropping some. Of more than 300,000 clones in the sample, around 87% were seen once. Trimming at V came to 0 bases and at J to 2 bases, leaving 4 bases not matched to a gene. CDR1 and CDR2 (germline): LGHNA, YNFKEQ. This CDR3 spans 16 amino acids. During active infection, Seattle patients enrolled and were then monitored through disease. This TCR was sampled from a woman aged 25 to 45 with COVID-19, enrolled during active disease. The sample comprised peripheral blood. This chain connects TRBV4-2 to TRBJ1-5; TRBD1 matches at 7 bases. The DNA for the CDR3 is TGTGCCAGCAGCCAAGATCAGGGGGTTGGCAATCAGCCCCAGCATTTT. It encodes CASSQDQGVGNQPQHF.